This T cell receptor beta chain was obtained from a study of T cell responses to AZD1222 COVID-19 vaccine (dated by TCRdb to about 2021). Regarding the research as a whole: AZD1222 recipients whose second dose came at about 4 weeks and those whose second dose came at about 12 weeks were combined into one group, since spike-specific TCR depth and breadth did not differ between the two schedules. A total of 240 or so trial participants underwent TCR sequencing, of whom 207 had received two doses of AZD1222 and roughly 26 had received two doses of the MenACWY control vaccine. Trial participants were enrolled by age into 18-55, 56-69 and 70-plus year subgroups, with roughly 150, 30 and 60 TCR-sequenced participants respectively.

What the time point label conveys for this sample: baseline before first vaccination. The vaccinee samples were drawn from two UK trials, COV001 and COV002, one of which was a single-blind randomized controlled phase 2/3 trial testing AZD1222 (ChAdOx1 nCoV-19) in healthy adults. For TCRbeta chain sequencing, PBMC samples were collected from trial participants at day 0 and at day 28 after the second dose. Study-level results and caveats: The vaccine-associated CD4 TCRs covered the entire spike protein, and the dominant responses fell in regions 160-218 and 743-854. After two AZD1222 doses, both the breadth and the depth of spike-specific TCRs were significantly higher than at day 0 and than in MenACWY recipients. Conclusions about previously exposed vaccinees are limited because only 6 or 7 AZD1222 recipients were SARS-CoV-2 seropositive at baseline. No day 14 peak-response samples were available, so repertoires were characterized only after the peak T cell response. Reportedly, almost half of the unique spike-specific TCRs recognized epitopes lying outside the regions that are mutated in the B.1.351 and B.1.1.7 variants. The 56-69-year group was small, and its depth increase did not reach significance, likely because of low power. Participants were mostly white British and included more females than males, and it was suggested by the authors that clonal diversity may have been underestimated.

In the case of this clone: Its antigen is still unknown. Base qualities are not recorded, but no much larger clone differs from it by a single base.

Inclusive of the bounding cysteine and phenylalanine, the CDR3 is 15 residues long. Only the CDR3 portion is preserved as DNA: 45 bases, with reading frame beginning at the first base. V is shortened by 0 bases, J by 3 bases, and the region joining them spans 12 bases. The germline V gene gives CDR1 as SGDLS and CDR2 as YYNGEE. The CDR3 regions of human TCRbeta chains were subjected to immunosequencing. On the authors' methods: TCRs in the repertoires were matched against a reference library of SARS-CoV-2-specific TCRs that had been generated with the MIRA antigen-specificity platform. Breadth was defined as the fraction of unique TCRs that were SARS-CoV-2-associated. Depth was defined as the fraction of total T cells that were SARS-CoV-2-associated. Using the MIRA data, each spike-specific TCR was mapped to the spike region that the TCR reacts to and placed in a CD4 or CD8 class. Log10-transformed breadth and depth values were compared by one-way ANOVA with Sidak's multiple comparisons tests. Sourced from immuneACCESS, this table was stored by TCRdb with only in-frame sequences that have V and J called. A share of the clones is absent; for the studies checked, an unresolved V gene accounts for under half, and the remainder has no known explanation. V and J calls and clone size follow that table, whereas D and trimming were derived from the DNA. The sample data list over 50,000 clones, and about 87% of these were observed just once. Clones ranked in the top ten supply roughly 15% of the sample.

This clonotype was obtained from an adult in good health. Sequenced material: peripheral blood, taken on day 0 of AZD1222 vaccination. Recombination joined TRBV9 with TRBJ1-1, with the D gene uncertain. The encoded CDR3 is CASSVVSVGDTEAFF. The nucleotide sequence reads as follows: TGTGCCAGCAGCGTAGTATCAGTTGGGGACACTGAAGCTTTCTTT. Reference TRBV9 and TRBJ1-1 genes cover what lies past the CDR3, so the full variable domain is DSGVTQTPKHLITATGQRVTLRCSPRSGDLSVYWYQQSLDQGLQFLIQYYNGEERAKGNILERFSAQQFPDLHSELNLSSLELGDSALYFCASSVVSVGDTEAFFGQGTRLTVV.